Sequencing of this T cell receptor (beta chain) was carried out in a study of cytomegalovirus exposure and HLA in healthy donors. Study results and limitations: In presence/absence analyses, roughly uniform sequencing depth across donors was assumed. Earlier analysis looked at TCR beta V segments, and most were productive about 87% or about 30% of the time. Some V segments could not be told apart, so they were left out, TRBV6-2 and TRBV6-3 among them.

Primers for the PCR totalled 60 Vbeta and 13 Jbeta. Data came from immunoSEQ multiplex PCR; TCRdb stores just in-frame clones and leaves some out. The sample lists around 100,000 clones, over 75% occurring once. With regard to this clone: The antigen remains unidentified.

Per the germline V gene, CDR1 is MNHNY and CDR2 is SVGAGI (reference sequence). The CDR3 has 13 residues. The V and J ends lost 5 bases and 0 bases respectively, with 5 bases between them. This sequence originates from a female donor in good health and CMV-seropositive. Material: PBMCs. The V gene is TRBV6-6, the J gene TRBJ1-5; D unresolved. CDR3 DNA sequence: TGTGCCAGCAGTCGAGATAGCAATCAGCCCCAGCATTTT. It is translated as CASSRDSNQPQHF.